A selection of T cell receptor beta chains follows, all from one sample in a study of T-cell memory formation after mild COVID-19. MiXCR, applied by TCRdb to the 5' RACE reads, yields one record per CDR3 protein. The sample shows 40,000 or so distinct CDR3 sequences, 6% to 8.5% of them seen only once. The sample taken for sequencing was PBMCs or a T cell subset sorted from them (not recorded which). Every receptor here comes from an adult who had mild COVID-19 (a few samples of this study predate the infection). Cell type and time point are not known. Both conserved end residues are part of each CDR3. A D gene is named only where the DNA matches it firmly. Size is stated for part of the rows, as once, few or many counts, or as a class when the clone is expanded.

CDR3	DNA	size	V	D	J
CASSLDGSQETQYF	TGTGCCAGCAGCTTGGACGGTTCTCAAGAGACCCAGTACTTC	many	TRBV5-6	-	TRBJ2-5
CASSLSVPRYQPQHF	TGTGCCAGCAGTTTATCGGTGCCTCGGTATCAGCCCCAGCATTTT	-	TRBV27	-	TRBJ1-5
CASSLPPTSGRAGVEDTQYF	TGTGCCAGCAGCCTCCCCCCCACTAGCGGGAGGGCCGGGGTTGAAGATACGCAGTATTTT	medium-sized	TRBV7-2	TRBD2	TRBJ2-3
CASSQGRELQYF	TGTGCCAGCAGCCAGGGACGGGAGTTGCAGTACTTC	-	TRBV3-1	-	TRBJ2-7
CASSLSPRYAFF	TGTGCCAGCAGTTTATCCCCCAGATACGCTTTCTTT	few	TRBV28	-	TRBJ1-1
CASSQVGGIAYNEQFF	TGCGCCAGCAGCCAAGTAGGGGGGATTGCCTACAATGAGCAGTTCTTC	-	TRBV4-3	-	TRBJ2-1
CASSLDVPGNTIYF	TGTGCCAGCAGTTTAGACGTCCCGGGAAACACCATATATTTT	many	TRBV12-3/TRBV12-4	-	TRBJ1-3
CASRVGLALTGELFF	TGTGCCAGCAGGGTCGGGCTAGCGCTCACCGGGGAGCTGTTTTTT	-	TRBV3-1	-	TRBJ2-2
CASSARTGGRYSPLHF	TGTGCCAGCAGTGCACGGACAGGGGGCAGGTATTCACCCCTCCACTTT	many	TRBV27	TRBD1	TRBJ1-6
CASSLVGANVLTF	TGTGCCAGCAGCTTAGTTGGGGCCAACGTCCTGACTTTC	many	TRBV7-2	-	TRBJ2-6
CASRGDFAYNEQFF	TGTGCCAGCAGGGGGGACTTTGCCTACAATGAGCAGTTCTTC	-	TRBV2	-	TRBJ2-1
CASSYSSFRGRGGNEQFF	TGTGCCAGCAGTTATTCGTCCTTCCGCGGGAGGGGCGGCAATGAGCAGTTCTTC	many	TRBV6-2/TRBV6-3	TRBD2	TRBJ2-1
CASSYGTSGTFNEQFF	TGTGCCAGCAGTTATGGGACTAGCGGGACCTTCAATGAGCAGTTCTTC	many	TRBV6-5	TRBD2	TRBJ2-1
CASSQRNENIQYF	TGTGCCAGCAGCCAACGAAATGAAAACATTCAGTACTTC	many	TRBV14	-	TRBJ2-4
CASSGLRTSADTQYF	TGTGCCAGCAGCGGACTAAGGACTAGCGCAGATACGCAGTATTTT	-	TRBV9	TRBD2	TRBJ2-3
CASSPFGDGGYTF	TGCGCCAGCAGTCCCTTCGGGGACGGAGGCTACACCTTC	-	TRBV5-1	-	TRBJ1-2
CASSSRHIANTGELFF	TGTGCCAGCAGCTCAAGACACATCGCGAACACCGGGGAGCTGTTTTTT	once	TRBV3-1	-	TRBJ2-2
CAWGGSHEQYF	TGTGCCTGGGGGGGATCCCACGAGCAGTACTTC	few	TRBV30	-	TRBJ2-7
CASSSYPNTEAFF	TGTGCCAGCAGCTCATACCCGAACACTGAAGCTTTCTTT	few	TRBV7-3	-	TRBJ1-1
CASSLGGAEPFYEQYF	TGTGCCAGCAGCTTAGGGGGGGCGGAGCCCTTCTACGAGCAGTACTTC	-	TRBV7-2	-	TRBJ2-7
CASIGGGRLGNEQFF	TGTGCCAGCATCGGGGGGGGGAGGTTAGGCAATGAGCAGTTCTTC	-	TRBV7-9	TRBD2	TRBJ2-1
CATRPGAGELFF	TGTGCCACCAGACCAGGGGCCGGGGAGCTGTTTTTT	many	TRBV24-1	-	TRBJ2-2
CASSLTSSHYNEQFF	TGTGCCAGCAGTCTGACTAGTTCCCACTACAATGAGCAGTTCTTC	few	TRBV6-5	-	TRBJ2-1
CASSLSPGDLTDTQYF	TGTGCCAGCAGCTTGAGCCCGGGGGACCTCACAGATACGCAGTATTTT	-	TRBV5-4	-	TRBJ2-3
CAWGPRGGVLHF	TGTGCCTGGGGGCCTAGGGGAGGTGTTTTGCATTTC	-	TRBV30	-	TRBJ2-7
CASSDLGGGTEAFF	TGCGCCAGCAGCGATTTGGGGGGTGGCACTGAAGCTTTCTTT	few	TRBV5-1	-	TRBJ1-1
CASSLRPGTGDYGYTF	TGCGCCAGCAGCTTAAGACCAGGGACAGGAGACTATGGCTACACCTTC	many	TRBV5-1	TRBD1	TRBJ1-2
CASSSQAPGANVLTF	TGTGCCAGCAGCTCGCAGGCTCCTGGGGCCAACGTCCTGACTTTC	-	TRBV5-5	-	TRBJ2-6
CASSYSAGPGQPQHF	TGTGCCAGCAGTTACTCGGCGGGGCCCGGTCAGCCCCAGCATTTT	many	TRBV6-5	-	TRBJ1-5
CASSLMGARGYGNTIYF	TGTGCCAGCAGCTTAATGGGTGCTCGGGGGTATGGAAACACCATATATTTT	-	TRBV7-9	-	TRBJ1-3
CASSPPPGQGGSPFF	TGTGCCAGCAGTCCGCCTCCGGGACAGGGCGGTTCCCCCTTCTTT	many	TRBV12-3/TRBV12-4	TRBD1	TRBJ1-1
CASSQMTVAYEQFF	TGCGCCAGCAGCCAGATGACCGTAGCGTATGAGCAGTTCTTC	many	TRBV4-1	-	TRBJ2-1
CASSPRGLAEVNEQFF	TGTGCCAGCTCACCCAGAGGACTAGCGGAAGTAAATGAGCAGTTCTTC	few	TRBV18	TRBD2	TRBJ2-1
CASRLNRGLNTEAFF	TGTGCCAGCAGGTTAAACAGGGGCCTGAACACTGAAGCTTTCTTT	many	TRBV12-3/TRBV12-4	TRBD1	TRBJ1-1
CASSPIGETQYF	TGTGCCAGCTCACCAATCGGAGAGACCCAGTACTTC	-	TRBV18	-	TRBJ2-5
CASSFSGPTYEQYF	TGTGCCAGCAGTTTTAGCGGGCCAACCTACGAGCAGTACTTC	many	TRBV28	TRBD2	TRBJ2-7
CASSLGASYGYTF	TGTGCCAGCAGTTTGGGCGCGAGCTATGGCTACACCTTC	many	TRBV12-3/TRBV12-4	-	TRBJ1-2
CASSPGTGGAPFGEKLFF	TGCGCCAGCAGCCCCGGGACAGGGGGCGCCCCTTTTGGTGAAAAACTGTTTTTT	few	TRBV5-1	TRBD1	TRBJ1-4
CASRKSRDRGLDTQYF	TGTGCCAGCAGAAAATCCCGGGACAGGGGGCTTGATACGCAGTATTTT	many	TRBV27	TRBD1	TRBJ2-3
CASSFAAGGLETQYF	TGTGCCAGCAGTTTCGCAGCGGGGGGGCTCGAGACCCAGTACTTC	many	TRBV12-3/TRBV12-4	TRBD2	TRBJ2-5
CASSRGTQETQYF	TGCGCCAGCAGCCGCGGGACTCAAGAGACCCAGTACTTC	-	TRBV5-1	-	TRBJ2-5
CASSRDSGAPLYGYTF	TGTGCCAGCAGTCGGGACAGCGGAGCCCCACTCTATGGCTACACCTTC	-	TRBV2	TRBD1	TRBJ1-2
CASSLGQARNNEQFF	TGTGCCAGCAGTTTAGGGCAGGCCCGCAACAATGAGCAGTTCTTC	many	TRBV12-3/TRBV12-4	-	TRBJ2-1
CASSPQGGLRADTQYF	TGTGCCAGCAGTCCCCAGGGGGGGCTCCGCGCGGATACGCAGTATTTT	many	TRBV12-3/TRBV12-4	-	TRBJ2-3
CASSLDVPDTQYF	TGTGCCAGCAGCTTAGATGTTCCAGATACGCAGTATTTT	-	TRBV7-9	-	TRBJ2-3
CASSLSDYEQYF	TGTGCCAGCAGCTTATCAGACTACGAGCAGTACTTC	-	TRBV7-9	-	TRBJ2-7
CASMDSSSPYEQYF	TGTGCCAGCATGGATTCATCTTCACCCTACGAGCAGTACTTC	many	TRBV6-1	-	TRBJ2-7
CATSDLGGYSSYNEQFF	TGTGCCACCAGTGATTTAGGCGGGTACAGCTCCTACAATGAGCAGTTCTTC	many	TRBV24-1	-	TRBJ2-1
CATSEGPRGLEFF	TGTGCCACCAGTGAGGGTCCCCGGGGACTAGAGTTCTTC	few	TRBV24-1	TRBD2	TRBJ2-1
CASSLSRGRGYGYTF	TGTGCCAGCAGTTTATCGCGGGGGCGCGGCTATGGCTACACCTTC	many	TRBV27	-	TRBJ1-2
CSAPPVPGQGLEGYTF	TGCAGTGCTCCCCCCGTCCCGGGACAGGGATTGGAGGGCTACACCTTC	-	TRBV20-1	TRBD1	TRBJ1-2
CASSTQSVFAFF	TGTGCCAGCTCAACCCAGTCAGTCTTCGCTTTCTTT	-	TRBV18	-	TRBJ1-1
CASSKEGPTPYEQYF	TGTGCCAGCAGCAAAGAAGGGCCCACCCCCTACGAGCAGTACTTC	many	TRBV21-1	-	TRBJ2-7